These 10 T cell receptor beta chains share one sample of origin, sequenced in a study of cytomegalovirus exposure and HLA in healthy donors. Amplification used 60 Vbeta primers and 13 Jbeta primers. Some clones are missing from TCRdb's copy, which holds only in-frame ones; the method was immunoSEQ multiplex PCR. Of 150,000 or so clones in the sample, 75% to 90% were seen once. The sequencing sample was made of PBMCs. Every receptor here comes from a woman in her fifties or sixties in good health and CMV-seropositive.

The CDR3 is CATLRAGGETQYF. The CDR3 DNA is TGTGCCACCCTGCGGGCAGGGGGAGAGACCCAGTACTTC. The chain joins TRBV27 to TRBJ2-5; 7 positions match TRBD1. The CDR3 contains 13 residues. The J segment lost 4 bases and the V segment lost 10 bases, leaving 9 bases of the junction unmatched. The germline V gene encodes CDR1 MNHEY and CDR2 SMNVEV (reference sequence).

In DNA form, the CDR3 reads TGTGCCACCAGCAGAGATAGGGGCTACCAAGAGACCCAGTACTTC. Its translation: CATSRDRGYQETQYF. The J gene is TRBJ2-5, the V gene TRBV15; possible D gene TRBD1, 5 bases. Between the trimmed V and J ends, which lost 0 bases and 0 bases, there was a span of 8 bases. CDR1 LNHNV and CDR2 YYDKDF come from the germline V gene (reference sequence). This CDR3 region has 15 residues.

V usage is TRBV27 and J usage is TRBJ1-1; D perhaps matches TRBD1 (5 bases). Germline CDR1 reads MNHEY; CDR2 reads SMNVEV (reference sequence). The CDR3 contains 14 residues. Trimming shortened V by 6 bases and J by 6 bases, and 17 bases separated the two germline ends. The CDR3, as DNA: TGTGCCAGCAGGGACCTCAGGGTCCCCCCTGAAGCTTTCTTT. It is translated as CASRDLRVPPEAFF.

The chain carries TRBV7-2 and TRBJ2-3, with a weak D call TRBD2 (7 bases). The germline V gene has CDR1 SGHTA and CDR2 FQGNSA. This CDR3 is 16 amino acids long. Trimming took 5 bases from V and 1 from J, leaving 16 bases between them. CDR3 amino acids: CASSARGGGGTDTQYF. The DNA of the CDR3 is TGTGCCAGCAGCGCCCGAGGGGGGGGCGGCACAGATACGCAGTATTTT.

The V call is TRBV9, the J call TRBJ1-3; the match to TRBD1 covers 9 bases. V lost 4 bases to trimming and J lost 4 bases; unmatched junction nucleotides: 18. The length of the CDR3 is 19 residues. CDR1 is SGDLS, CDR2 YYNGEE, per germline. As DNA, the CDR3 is TGTGCCAGCAGCCTCAACCCCACGAAGGACAGGGGAACAGGAAACACCATATATTTT. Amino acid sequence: CASSLNPTKDRGTGNTIYF.

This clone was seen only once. CDR3 DNA sequence: TGTGCCAGCAGCTGGACAGATCAGCCCCAGCATTTT. This translates into CASSWTDQPQHF. The chain combines TRBV5-8 with TRBJ1-5; perhaps TRBD1 as D (6 bases). The CDR3 length is 12 residues. Trimming took 3 bases from V and 5 from J, leaving 6 bases between them. The germline gives CDR1 SGHTS, CDR2 YDEGEE.

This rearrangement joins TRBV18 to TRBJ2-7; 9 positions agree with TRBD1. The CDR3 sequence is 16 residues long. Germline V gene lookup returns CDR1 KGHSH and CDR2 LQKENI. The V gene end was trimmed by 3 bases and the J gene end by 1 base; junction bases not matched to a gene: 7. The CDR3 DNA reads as TGTGCCAGCTCACCGCTTACCGGGACAGGGTCCTACGAGCAGTACTTC. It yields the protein CASSPLTGTGSYEQYF.

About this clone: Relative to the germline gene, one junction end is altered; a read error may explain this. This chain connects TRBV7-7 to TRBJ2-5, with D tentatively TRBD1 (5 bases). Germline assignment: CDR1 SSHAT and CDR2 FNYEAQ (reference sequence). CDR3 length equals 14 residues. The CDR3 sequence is CASSRTPVGETQYF. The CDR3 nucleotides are TGTGCTAGCAGCCGGACACCCGTTGGGGAGACCCAGTACTTC.

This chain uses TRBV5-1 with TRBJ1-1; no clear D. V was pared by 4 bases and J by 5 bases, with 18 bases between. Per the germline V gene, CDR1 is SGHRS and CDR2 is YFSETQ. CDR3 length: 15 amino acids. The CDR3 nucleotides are TGCGCCAGCAGCCAACTACCTGCCGCCCAGACTGAAGCTTTCTTT. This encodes CASSQLPAAQTEAFF.

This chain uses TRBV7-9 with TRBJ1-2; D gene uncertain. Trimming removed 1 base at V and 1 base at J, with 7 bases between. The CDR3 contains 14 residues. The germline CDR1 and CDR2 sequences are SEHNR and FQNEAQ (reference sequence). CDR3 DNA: TGTGCCAGCAGCTTAGAGACTGGTAACTATGGCTACACCTTC. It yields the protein CASSLETGNYGYTF.